This T cell receptor (beta chain) stems from a study of blood T cell repertoires in COVID-19. The wider study: Collection of acute and convalescent COVID-19 samples took place in the United States, Italy and Spain. The analysed material was cDNA or gDNA that came from T cells, B-cell-depleted T cells, or PBMCs.

In the authors' methods: Reference gene primers were amplified, and this amplification served to estimate nucleated cell counts. Only in-frame clones appear in the TCRdb table, and some are missing; sequencing was by immunoSEQ multiplex PCR. V, J and clone size are those of that table, while D and trimming were read from the DNA. The sample includes some 64,000 clones, 84% of them seen just once. Seattle researchers signed up patients amid active infection and tracked them longitudinally. Trimming removed 5 bases from V and 7 bases from J; junction bases left unmatched: 16. Germline V gives CDR1 SGDLS, CDR2 YYNGEE. CDR3 length equals 16 residues.

The V gene is TRBV9, the J gene TRBJ2-5; 8 bases are shared with TRBD1. The origin of this receptor is a man in his sixties with COVID-19, enrolled during active disease. The source material was peripheral blood. The CDR3 protein is CASRATGTGGPGTQYF. Written as DNA, the CDR3 is TGTGCCAGCAGGGCAACCGGAACAGGGGGGCCCGGGACCCAGTACTTC.